This T cell receptor (beta chain) emerged from a study of neurological immune-mediated disorders. Notes on the study in general: Falling below healthy controls, multiple sclerosis showed the least TCR clonal expansion, while HTLV-1-associated myelopathy showed the most.

This clonotype was seen ten or more times. What it binds is unknown. Time point described: technical triplicate 3. Trimming stripped 3 bases from V and 7 bases from J, with 9 bases between. The CDR3 sequence is 11 residues long. Germline V CDR1 and CDR2: DFQATT, SNEGSKA (reference sequence). The team produced cDNA through 5'RACE using 10-nucleotide random UMIs. Every sequencing run produced over 200 million TCR-beta sequences, and the sequences from any one run covered 15-18 subjects. From the 5' RACE reads, TCRdb called clonotypes with MiXCR, one entry per CDR3 protein. The sample includes nearly 45,000 distinct CDR3 sequences, under 25% of them seen just once.

The receptor was derived from a man in his 60s with HTLV-1-associated myelopathy (HAM/TSP). V and J are TRBV20-1 and TRBJ1-1; D unresolved. The sequencing input was PBMCs. DNA of the CDR3: TGCAGTGCTAGTCAGGTTAATGAAGCTTTCTTT. Translation: CSASQVNEAFF.